The rows below give T cell receptor beta chains drawn from one sample of a study of shared T cell receptors in the human thymus. Sequencing was performed with immunoSEQ multiplex PCR; in TCRdb, only in-frame clones are kept and a portion is missing. The profile covers hundreds of thousands of clones, with roughly 90% appearing a single time and 0.0085% to 0.012% taken by the ten largest. The data also belong to a second study, concerning human thymus T cells.

The sequencing sample was made of thymocytes. These receptors all come from a boy under three years old with a congenital heart defect. Both conserved end residues are part of each CDR3. The D gene is left open where the match is weak. Expanded clones are given a class, and other clones once, few, many or no size at all.

>TRBV11-2|TRBJ2-7|TRBD1|-
CASSLQGQGLSYEQYF
TGTGCCAGCAGCTTACAAGGACAGGGGTTATCCTACGAGCAGTACTTC
>TRBV27|TRBJ2-7|TRBD2|-
CASGFFHLSTSGREGFQKYEQYF
TGTGCCAGCGGCTTCTTTCATCTGTCGACTAGCGGGAGGGAGGGGTTCCAAAAGTACGAGCAGTACTTC
>TRBV21-1|TRBJ2-7|-|-
CASSKMRAVGTSGRERYEQYF
TGTGCCAGCAGCAAAATGAGGGCTGTGGGAACTAGCGGGAGGGAACGCTACGAGCAGTACTTC
>TRBV10-3|TRBJ2-7|TRBD2|-
CAISALAGGYYEQYF
TGTGCCATCAGTGCTCTAGCGGGAGGCTACTACGAGCAGTACTTC
>TRBV29-1|TRBJ2-1|TRBD2|once
CSVGGAGGNYNEQFF
TGCAGCGTTGGCGGGGCGGGGGGGAACTACAATGAGCAGTTCTTC
>TRBV9|TRBJ1-1|-|once
CASSALGGGNTEAFF
TGTGCCAGCAGCGCCCTCGGGGGTGGGAACACTGAAGCTTTCTTT
>TRBV7-9|TRBJ2-7|TRBD1|-
CASSYHRTGPHEQYF
TGTGCCAGCAGCTACCACAGGACAGGCCCCCACGAGCAGTACTTC
>TRBV10-3|TRBJ2-7|-|-
CAISESSAGRSYEQYF
TGTGCCATCAGTGAGTCGTCGGCAGGTCGCTCCTACGAGCAGTACTTC
>TRBV28|TRBJ2-7|-|few
CASSYPQGVFDEQYF
TGTGCCAGCAGCTACCCACAGGGTGTTTTCGACGAGCAGTACTTC
>TRBV21-1|TRBJ1-5|-|-
CASSKFGGTQPQHF
TGTGCCAGCAGCAAATTTGGGGGCACTCAGCCCCAGCATTTT
>TRBV27|TRBJ2-7|TRBD1|-
CASSHESGDRSRQQYF
TGTGCCAGCAGTCACGAATCCGGGGACAGGTCTCGGCAGCAGTACTTC